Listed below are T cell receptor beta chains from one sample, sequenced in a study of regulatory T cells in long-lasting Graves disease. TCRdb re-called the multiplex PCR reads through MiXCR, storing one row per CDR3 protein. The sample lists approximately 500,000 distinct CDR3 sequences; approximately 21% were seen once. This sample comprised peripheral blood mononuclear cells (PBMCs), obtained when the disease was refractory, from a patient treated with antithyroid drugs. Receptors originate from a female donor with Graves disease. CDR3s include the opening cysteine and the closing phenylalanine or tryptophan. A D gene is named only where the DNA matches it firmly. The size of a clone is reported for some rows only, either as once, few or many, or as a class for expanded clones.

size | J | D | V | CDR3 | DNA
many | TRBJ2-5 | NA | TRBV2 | CASGSDQETQYF | TGTGCCAGCGGTAGTGACCAAGAGACCCAGTACTTC
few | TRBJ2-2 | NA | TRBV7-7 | CASSSGGGENTGELFF | TGTGCTAGCAGCTCAGGAGGGGGCGAGAACACCGGGGAGCTGTTTTTT
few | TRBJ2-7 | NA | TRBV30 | CAWRDHEQYF | TGTGCCTGGAGGGACCACGAGCAGTACTTC
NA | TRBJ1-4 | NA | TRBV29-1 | CSAGRNHGEKLFF | TGCAGCGCGGGGCGTAACCACGGGGAAAAACTGTTTTTT
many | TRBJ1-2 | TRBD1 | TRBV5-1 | CASSLTTGLNYGYTF | TGCGCCAGCAGCTTGACGACAGGGCTGAACTATGGCTACACCTTC
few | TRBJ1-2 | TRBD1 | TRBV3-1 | CASSPGQGAAGSYTF | TGTGCCAGCAGCCCGGGACAGGGGGCCGCTGGAAGCTACACCTTC
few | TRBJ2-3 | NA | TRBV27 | CASSTAREYTDTQYF | TGTGCCAGCAGTACGGCCCGAGAATACACAGATACGCAGTATTTT
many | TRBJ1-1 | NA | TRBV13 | CASSFQIGGEAFF | TGTGCCAGCAGCTTTCAAATCGGGGGGGAAGCTTTCTTT
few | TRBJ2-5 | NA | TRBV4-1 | CASSQDAVLPQETQYF | TGCGCCAGCAGCCAAGATGCCGTTCTTCCCCAAGAGACCCAGTACTTC
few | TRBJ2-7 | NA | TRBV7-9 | CASSLMVSEEQYF | TGTGCCAGCAGCCTGATGGTGTCAGAAGAGCAGTACTTC
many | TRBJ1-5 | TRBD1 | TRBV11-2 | CASSRTGNQPQHF | TGTGCCAGCAGCCGGACAGGGAATCAGCCCCAGCATTTT
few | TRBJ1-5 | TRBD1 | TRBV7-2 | CASSRGTGGGGQPQHF | TGTGCCAGCAGCCGCGGGACAGGGGGCGGTGGTCAGCCCCAGCATTTT
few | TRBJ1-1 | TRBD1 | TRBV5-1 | CASSSGASTGGTEAFF | TGCGCCAGCAGCTCTGGGGCTTCGACAGGGGGCACTGAAGCTTTCTTT
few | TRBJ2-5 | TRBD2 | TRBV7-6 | CASSVPLAGEVQETQYF | TGTGCCAGCAGCGTCCCACTAGCGGGAGAAGTTCAAGAGACCCAGTACTTC
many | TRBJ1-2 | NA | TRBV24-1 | CATSDLGPRSGYTF | TGTGCCACCAGTGATTTGGGTCCCCGGAGCGGCTACACCTTC
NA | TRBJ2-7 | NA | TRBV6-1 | CASSHRFSGVYEQYF | TGTGCCAGCAGTCACCGCTTTTCAGGGGTCTACGAGCAGTACTTC
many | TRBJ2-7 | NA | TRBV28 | CASSLYESSYEQYF | TGTGCCAGCAGTTTATATGAGAGCTCCTACGAGCAGTACTTC
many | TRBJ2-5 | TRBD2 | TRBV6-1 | CASSEPSGGYQETQYF | TGTGCCAGCAGTGAACCCAGCGGGGGGTACCAAGAGACCCAGTACTTC
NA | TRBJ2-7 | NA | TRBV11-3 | CASSLDVAAYEQYF | TGTGCCAGCAGCTTAGACGTAGCAGCGTACGAGCAGTACTTC
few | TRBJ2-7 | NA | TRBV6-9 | CASSYPATSSYEQYF | TGTGCCAGCAGTTACCCTGCGACTAGTTCCTACGAGCAGTACTTC
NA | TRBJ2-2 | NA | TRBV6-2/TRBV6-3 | CASTEGTRLGTGELFF | TGTGCCAGCACCGAAGGGACTCGACTTGGGACCGGGGAGCTGTTTTTT
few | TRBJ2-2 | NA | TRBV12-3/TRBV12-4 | CASTENTGELFF | TGTGCCAGCACCGAGAACACCGGGGAGCTGTTTTTT
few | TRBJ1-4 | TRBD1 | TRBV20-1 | CSASEQGTTNEKLFF | TGCAGTGCTTCCGAACAGGGGACGACTAATGAAAAACTGTTTTTT
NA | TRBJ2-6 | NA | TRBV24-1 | CATSRGAGANVLTF | TGTGCCACCAGCCGGGGCGCCGGGGCCAACGTCCTGACTTTC
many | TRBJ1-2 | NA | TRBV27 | CASSPERPNYGYTF | TGTGCCAGCAGTCCCGAACGACCTAACTATGGCTACACCTTC
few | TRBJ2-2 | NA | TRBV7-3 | CASSPGSLSGELFF | TGTGCCAGCAGCCCCGGGAGTTTATCCGGGGAGCTGTTTTTT
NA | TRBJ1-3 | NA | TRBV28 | CGASGNTIYF | TGTGGGGCCTCTGGAAACACCATATATTTT
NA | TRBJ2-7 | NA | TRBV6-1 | CASMHVQGQNSYEQYF | TGTGCCAGCATGCACGTTCAGGGGCAAAATTCCTACGAGCAGTACTTC
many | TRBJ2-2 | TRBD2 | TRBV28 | CASSHSGTSGSGDNTGELFF | TGTGCCAGCAGCCACAGCGGGACTAGCGGGAGTGGGGACAACACCGGGGAGCTGTTTTTT
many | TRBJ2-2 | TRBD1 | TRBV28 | CASTGTGPTGELFF | TGTGCCAGCACCGGGACAGGGCCCACCGGGGAGCTGTTTTTT
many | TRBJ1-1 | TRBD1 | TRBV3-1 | CASSHGQGTNTEAFF | TGTGCCAGCAGCCACGGACAGGGTACGAACACTGAAGCTTTCTTT
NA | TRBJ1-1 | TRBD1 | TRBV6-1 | CASSLNGQGGTEAFF | TGTGCCAGCAGCTTGAATGGACAGGGGGGCACTGAAGCTTTCTTT
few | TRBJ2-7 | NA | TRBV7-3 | CASSARGAGEQYF | TGTGCCAGCAGCGCCCGGGGGGCTGGCGAGCAGTACTTC
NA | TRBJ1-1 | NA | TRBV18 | CASSRDRATNTEAFF | TGTGCCAGCTCACGGGACCGGGCTACGAACACTGAAGCTTTCTTT
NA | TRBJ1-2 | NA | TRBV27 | CASRPTVTYGYTF | TGTGCCAGCAGGCCGACAGTTACCTATGGCTACACCTTC
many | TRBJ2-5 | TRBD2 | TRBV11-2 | CASSSPTSDCQYF | TGTGCCAGCAGTTCTCCTACTAGCGATTGCCAGTACTTC
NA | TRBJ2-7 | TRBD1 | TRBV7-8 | CASSLSTGNYEQYF | TGTGCCAGCAGCTTATCGACAGGGAACTACGAGCAGTACTTC
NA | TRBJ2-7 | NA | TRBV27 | CASSLTLHSYEQYF | TGTGCCAGCAGTTTAACCCTCCACTCCTACGAGCAGTACTTC
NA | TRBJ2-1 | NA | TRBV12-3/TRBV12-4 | CASSFTSRPYNEQFF | TGTGCCAGCAGCTTTACTAGCAGACCCTACAATGAGCAGTTCTTC
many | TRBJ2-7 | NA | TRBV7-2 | CASSRPGYEQYF | TGTGCCAGCAGCCGCCCGGGGTACGAGCAGTACTTC
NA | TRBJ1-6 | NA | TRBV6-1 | CASSKTTEDSPLHF | TGTGCCAGCAGTAAGACAACAGAGGACTCACCCCTCCACTTT
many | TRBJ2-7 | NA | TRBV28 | CASSPRESPGYEQYF | TGTGCCAGCAGTCCCCGGGAGTCTCCGGGGTACGAGCAGTACTTC
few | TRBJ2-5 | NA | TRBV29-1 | CSLTVSWPNYQETQYF | TGCAGCCTCACGGTTAGTTGGCCAAACTACCAAGAGACCCAGTACTTC
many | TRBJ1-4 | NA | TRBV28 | CASSQEPGRSSEKLFF | TGTGCCAGCAGCCAAGAGCCGGGACGATCTAGTGAAAAACTGTTTTTT
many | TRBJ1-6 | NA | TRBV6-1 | CASTDLSAYNSPLHF | TGTGCCAGCACGGACTTGTCCGCCTATAATTCACCCCTCCACTTT
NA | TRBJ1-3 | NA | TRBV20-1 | CSALGGGNTIYF | TGCAGTGCTTTGGGTGGTGGAAACACCATATATTTT
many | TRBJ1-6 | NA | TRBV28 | CASSFGGLGSPLHF | TGTGCCAGCAGTTTCGGGGGATTGGGTTCACCCCTCCACTTT
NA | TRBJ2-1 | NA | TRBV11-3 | CASSLDRGSNEQFF | TGTGCCAGCAGCTTAGACAGGGGAAGCAATGAGCAGTTCTTC
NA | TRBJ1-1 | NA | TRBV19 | CASSIGPQTEAFF | TGTGCCAGTAGTATAGGCCCACAGACTGAAGCTTTCTTT
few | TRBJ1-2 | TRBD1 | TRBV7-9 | CASSLRDRDPYGYTF | TGTGCCAGCAGCCTCCGGGACAGGGATCCCTATGGCTACACCTTC
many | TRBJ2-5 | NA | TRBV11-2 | CASSFGRGPLIQETQYF | TGTGCCAGCAGCTTCGGCAGGGGACCCCTGATCCAAGAGACCCAGTACTTC
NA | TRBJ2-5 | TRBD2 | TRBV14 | CASRSSGAQETQYF | TGTGCCAGCAGGTCTAGCGGGGCTCAAGAGACCCAGTACTTC
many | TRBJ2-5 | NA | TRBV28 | CASSEVVETQYF | TGTGCCAGCAGCGAGGTGGTAGAGACCCAGTACTTC
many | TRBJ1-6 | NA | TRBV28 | CASSLFASLMNSPLHF | TGTGCCAGCAGTTTATTTGCCAGTTTAATGAATTCACCCCTCCACTTT